This entry lists 5 T cell receptor beta chains sequenced from one sample in a study of graft-versus-host responses after intestinal transplantation. Clones were read by immunoSEQ multiplex PCR, and TCRdb kept only the in-frame ones, dropping some. This sample has 90,000 to 130,000 clones; 85% to 95% occur once, and the top ten carry around 0.55%. These receptors lack a known antigen. This sample comprised unstimulated CD8+ T cells sorted from spleen or lymph node cells, obtained before intestinal transplant. The receptors here all came from a human donor who received an intestinal transplant.

The V and J genes are TRBV9 and TRBJ2-2; no firm D call. The length of the CDR3 is 12 residues. Trimming shortened V by 7 bases and J by 0 bases, and 4 bases separated the two germline ends. Germline CDR1 and CDR2: SGDLS and YYNGEE. CDR3 DNA: TGTGCCAGCGGGGCGAACACCGGGGAGCTGTTTTTT. This codes for CASGANTGELFF.

The gene calls are TRBV9 and TRBJ2-2; 10 bases line up with TRBD2. The CDR3 length is 16 residues. Unmatched junction bases numbered 9, after V lost 4 bases and J lost 6 bases. Germline CDR1 is SGDLS and CDR2 is YYNGEE. The CDR3 spells CASSPRESGRAGELFF. The CDR3 nucleotides are TGTGCCAGCAGCCCTCGGGAGAGCGGGAGGGCCGGGGAGCTGTTTTTT.

Comment on this clone: Other DNA sequences from this sample encode an identical CDR3 as well. V usage is TRBV19 and J usage is TRBJ2-7; TRBD2 aligns across 12 bases. The CDR3 has 14 amino acids. J was trimmed by 1 base and V by 5 bases; bases with no gene match: 0. Per germline, CDR1 LNHDA and CDR2 SQIVND (reference sequence). This CDR3 reads CASSGTSGSYEQYF. In DNA form, the CDR3 reads TGTGCCAGTAGTGGGACTAGCGGGTCCTACGAGCAGTACTTC. Complete variable domain (other parts from reference TRBV19 and TRBJ2-7): DGGITQSPKYLFRKEGQNVTLSCEQNLNHDAMYWYRQDPGQGLRLIYYSQIVNDFQKGDIAEGYSVSREKKESFPLTVTSAQKNPTAFYLCASSGTSGSYEQYFGPGTRLTVT.

The chain is built from TRBV28 and TRBJ2-5; possible D gene TRBD2, 6 bases. The end of the DNA fits TRBJ2-7 better, so the J call may be wrong. This CDR3 has 15 amino acids. The germline CDR1 and CDR2 sequences are MDHEN and SYDVKM. The CDR3 bases are TGTGCCAGCAGTCTAACGGGACTCGGAAACTACGAGCAGTACTTC. Protein product: CASSLTGLGNYEQYF.

This chain connects TRBV9 to TRBJ1-1, with TRBD1 identical over 8 bases. This CDR3 comprises 16 residues. Germline lookup yields CDR1 SGDLS and CDR2 YYNGEE. Trimming at V came to 5 bases and at J to 4 bases, leaving 13 bases not matched to a gene. CDR3 sequence reads: CASRPGGRGLSTEAFF. CDR3 bases: TGTGCCAGCAGGCCTGGGGGCAGGGGGCTATCCACTGAAGCTTTCTTT.